This T cell receptor beta chain was captured by sequencing in a study of regulatory and conventional T cells in RAG deficiency (dated by TCRdb to the late 2010s). Study-level background: High-throughput TCR beta sequencing was used to compare the repertoire diversity and composition of Treg, conventional CD4+ and CD8+ T cells between RAG-deficient patients and healthy controls. Overall study results and their limits: Some T-cell subset analyses were not done for some subjects. Compared with controls, Omenn syndrome and CID/AS patients had around 94-fold fewer unique TCR beta sequences in Treg cells, whereas the reduction in the other subsets was about 10-fold. In Omenn syndrome patients, sorted CD25-high CD127-low cells may represent peripherally activated cells rather than bona fide Treg cells. Compared with control T-cell subpopulations, RAG-deficient patients had much lower Shannon entropy and higher Simpson indices. All patient T-cell subsets had shorter CDR3 lengths; Omenn syndrome patients showed >75% Treg-Tconv repertoire overlap at nucleotide and amino acid level.

The CDR3, from cysteine to phenylalanine, totals 15 residues. The read is trimmed to its CDR3 DNA, 45 bases read in frame from base 1. The junction shows trimming of 5 bases on V and 1 base on J, and the gene matches do not reach 5 bases of it. The germline V gene (reference sequence) provides CDR1 WNHNN and CDR2 SYGVQD. Note on this clone: No antigen is known for it. No clone much larger than this one lies a single base away; base qualities are absent.

Before genomic DNA extraction, regulatory T cells were isolated from blood as CD4+CD25-high CD127-low cells. Repertoire analyses used several healthy control donors as the comparison group. The method behind the library was the immunoSEQ multiplex PCR assay. Genomic DNA from the sorted T-cell subsets was used to amplify and sequence rearranged TCR beta chain products. As for the authors' bioinformatics: Shannon entropy and Simpson indices were used to measure the diversity of productive TCR beta rearrangements in each repertoire. To gauge clonal expansion, the frequencies of the 100 most abundant productive TCR beta clonotypes among total reads were added together. The TRB repertoires were scored with a self-reactivity index built on which amino acids appear at CDR3beta positions 6 and 7. Two-way ANOVA was used for repertoire analyses, and Student t or Mann-Whitney tests were used for flow cytometric analyses. What TCRdb holds here is the immuneACCESS table cut down to in-frame rearrangements. Part of the clones is not present; checked against another copy, under half of the missing clones reflect an unresolved V gene, and the others are unexplained. That table gives V, J and clone size, and the DNA gave D and trimming. A total of about 9,500 clones appear in this sample, around 90% of them only once. Over 1% of the sample is in the top ten clones.

The sample was also reused in another study, on regulatory T cells. The second publication reports: For the multiplex PCR, 52 forward TRBV primers and 13 reverse TRBJ primers were used, and amplification bias was corrected with both assay-based and computational methods. In patients, repertoires had restricted unique TRB V-J pairs and skewed V and J gene usage, with regulatory T cells showing the most marked changes. The study compared T-cell receptor beta repertoires of sorted regulatory, conventional CD4+ and CD8+ T cells between CD3G-deficient patients and healthy controls. Ficoll density separation was used to isolate peripheral blood mononuclear cells. Rearranged TRB loci were amplified from genomic DNA by multiplex PCR within the immunoSEQ assay. TRB amplicons were sequenced using an Illumina HiSeq platform. Raw sequences were error-filtered and aligned to reference gene sequences by custom algorithms, then analyzed with the immunoSEQ online tools. Frequencies of productive and nonproductive TRB rearrangements were assessed among unique sequences as well as among total sequences. Groups were compared by t tests, Mann-Whitney tests or two-way ANOVA performed in Prism software.

This receptor was identified in a human donor in good health. Sequenced sample: Tregs sorted from blood. The rearranged segments are TRBV10-1 and TRBJ2-1, and 7 bases in between align with TRBD1. The DNA reads TGCGCCAGCAGTCTGTCAGGGGGATCCTACAATGAGCAGTTCTTC. Its protein reads: CASSLSGGSYNEQFF.